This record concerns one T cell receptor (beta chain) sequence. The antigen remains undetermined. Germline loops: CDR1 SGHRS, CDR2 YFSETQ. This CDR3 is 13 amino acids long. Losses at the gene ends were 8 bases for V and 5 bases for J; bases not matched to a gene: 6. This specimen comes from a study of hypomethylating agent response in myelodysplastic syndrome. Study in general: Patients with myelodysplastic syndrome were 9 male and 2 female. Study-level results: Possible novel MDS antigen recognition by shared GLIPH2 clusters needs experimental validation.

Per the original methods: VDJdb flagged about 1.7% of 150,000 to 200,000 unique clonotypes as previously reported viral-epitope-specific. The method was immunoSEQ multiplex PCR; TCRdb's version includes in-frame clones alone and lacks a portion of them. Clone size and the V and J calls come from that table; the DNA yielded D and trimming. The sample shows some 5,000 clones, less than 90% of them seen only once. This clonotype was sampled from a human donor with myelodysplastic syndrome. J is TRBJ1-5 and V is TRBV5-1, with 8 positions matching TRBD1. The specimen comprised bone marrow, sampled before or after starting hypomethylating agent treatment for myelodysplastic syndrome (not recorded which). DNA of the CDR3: TGCGCCAGTAGAGACAGGGGTGATCAGCCCCAGCATTTT. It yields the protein CASRDRGDQPQHF.